This TCR beta chain was sequenced for a study of cytomegalovirus exposure and HLA in healthy donors. Notes on the study in general: Presence/absence analyses supposed approximately even sequencing depth among donors.

Primers for the PCR totalled 60 Vbeta and 13 Jbeta. Per the original methods: In a later analysis, the count reached some 88 million unique TCR beta chains, with 9 million to 11 million shared. The method was immunoSEQ multiplex PCR; TCRdb's version includes in-frame clones alone and lacks a portion of them. For V, J and clone size, that table is used; D and trimming come from the DNA. The repertoire holds approximately 140,000 clones, 73% seen once, with roughly 1.3% in the top ten. The CDR3 covers 14 residues. Per germline, CDR1 SQVTM and CDR2 ANQGSEA. Trimming shortened V by 4 bases and J by 0 bases, and 12 bases separated the two germline ends. A note on this clone: Its antigen is as yet unknown.

Sequencing was done on a sample of PBMCs. This sequence joins TRBV29-1 and TRBJ1-1; the D gene is possibly TRBD1 (6 bases). The clonotype was recovered from a woman aged 35 to 49 in good health and CMV-seronegative. CDR3 loop: CSVARGALNTEAFF. The CDR3 DNA follows: TGCAGCGTTGCACGGGGGGCTCTGAACACTGAAGCTTTCTTT.